One and the same sample provided the 18 T cell receptor beta chains below, sequenced in a study of blood T cell repertoires in COVID-19. TCRdb keeps only in-frame clones here, not all; method: immunoSEQ multiplex PCR. Found here are 80,000 or so clones, about 80% of them singletons; the top ten hold 4% to 5.5%. The sample taken for sequencing was peripheral blood. The source of these receptors is a woman aged 70-85 years with acute or convalescent COVID-19.

This sequence joins TRBV28 and TRBJ1-1; 9 positions agree with TRBD1. Germline trimming cut 3 bases from V and 4 bases from J; bases unmatched to any gene: 3. The CDR3 has 14 amino acids. The V gene's germline CDR1 is MDHEN and CDR2 SYDVKM. CDR3 in amino acids: CASSFQTGGTEAFF. The CDR3 nucleotides read TGTGCCAGCAGTTTCCAGACAGGGGGCACTGAAGCTTTCTTT.

V and J are TRBV6-5 and TRBJ1-1; D not resolved. CDR1 is MNHEY, CDR2 SVGAGI, per germline. CDR3 length: 14 residues. Trimming pared 0 bases from V and 1 base from J, leaving 6 bases between. The CDR3 region is CASSYSTGNTEAFF. The CDR3 region has the DNA TGTGCCAGCAGTTACTCGACTGGGAACACTGAAGCTTTCTTT.

J is TRBJ1-2 and V is TRBV5-4; TRBD1 agrees at 11 bases. Germline CDR1 reads SGHNT; CDR2 reads YYREEE (reference sequence). Trimming at V came to 4 bases and at J to 4 bases, leaving 3 bases not matched to a gene. The CDR3 runs to 14 residues. In DNA, the CDR3 is TGTGCCAGCAGCCCGGACAGGGGGCGCTATGGCTACACCTTC. Its translation is CASSPDRGRYGYTF.

The chain combines TRBV6-2 or TRBV6-3 with TRBJ2-1, with TRBD2 matching over 9 bases. Germline CDR1 and CDR2: MNHEY and SVGEGT. The CDR3 runs 15 residues. V shed 6 bases and J 8 bases; nucleotides not matched to a gene: 11. The CDR3 sequence: CASSPGTSRQDEQFF. CDR3 in DNA: TGTGCCAGCAGCCCCGGGACTAGCCGTCAGGATGAGCAGTTCTTC.

The chain uses TRBV12-2 and TRBJ1-1. TRBV12-2 is a known pseudogene. The CDR3 has 15 amino acids. CDR3 sequence (DNA): TGTGCAAGTCGCGGTAGGAGGGTCTTGAACACTGAAGCTTTCTTT. It is translated as CASRGRRVLNTEAFF.

This clone was recorded once. The chain uses TRBV5-6 and TRBJ2-1; D is perhaps TRBD1 (6 bases). Trimming took 2 bases from V and 5 from J, leaving 11 bases between them. Germline lookup yields CDR1 SGHDT and CDR2 YYEEEE. CDR3 length: 14 amino acids. CDR3 nucleotides: TGTGCCAGCAGCTTCCCAGGGGATCACAATGAGCAGTTCTTC. Residues: CASSFPGDHNEQFF.

Only a few counts were recorded for this clone. The gene calls are TRBV5-1 and TRBJ1-3; D is ambiguous. V was clipped by 0 bases and J by 0 bases, with 7 bases between them. Germline CDR1 reads SGHRS; CDR2 reads YFSETQ. This CDR3 has 15 residues. CDR3 region: CASSLGTSSGNTIYF. CDR3 in DNA: TGCGCCAGCAGCTTGGGTACGAGCTCTGGAAACACCATATATTTT.

V usage is TRBV6-5 and J usage is TRBJ1-1; TRBD1 might be the D (6 bases). V lost 6 bases and J lost 5, with 10 bases in between. This CDR3 contains 12 residues. In germline, CDR1 is MNHEY, CDR2 SVGAGI. The CDR3 here is CASSAGATEAFF. CDR3 DNA sequence: TGTGCCAGCAGCGCAGGGGCAACTGAAGCTTTCTTT.

This clone has a single count. The chain combines TRBV24-1 with TRBJ1-2; the D gene is possibly TRBD1 (6 bases). V dropped 3 bases and J dropped 6 bases, with 16 bases sitting between them. CDR3 length: 15 residues. Germline lookup yields CDR1 KGHDR and CDR2 SFDVKD. CDR3 DNA: TGTGCCACCAGTGATACTGGGACAAATTGGGATGGCTACACCTTC. Its protein product is CATSDTGTNWDGYTF.

The rearrangement links TRBV3-1 (or the pseudogene TRBV3-2) to TRBJ1-2; D ambiguous. CDR3 length equals 15 residues. Germline V gene lookup returns CDR1 LGHDT and CDR2 YNNKEL (reference sequence). Trimming stripped 0 bases from V and 8 bases from J, with 16 bases between. The CDR3 spells CASSQESYGKEGYTF. The CDR3, as DNA: TGTGCCAGCAGCCAAGAATCGTACGGGAAAGAGGGCTACACCTTC.

J is TRBJ1-1 and V is TRBV19; 7 positions match TRBD1. Per germline, CDR1 LNHDA and CDR2 SQIVND (reference sequence). The CDR3 contains 13 residues. With V trimmed by 6 bases and J by 4 bases, 5 bases remained unmatched. CDR3 DNA: TGTGCCAGTAGAACAGGGGTGGGCACTGAAGCTTTCTTT. Amino acids: CASRTGVGTEAFF.

The genes are TRBV7-2 and TRBJ2-1; TRBD2 is a possible D gene (7 bases). V was clipped by 3 bases and J by 7 bases, with 10 bases between them. CDR1 and CDR2 from the germline V gene are SGHTA and FQGNSA. The CDR3 covers 13 residues. The CDR3 nucleotides are TGTGCCAGCAGCTTTCGGGGGGCTAATGAGCAGTTCTTC. Residues: CASSFRGANEQFF.

The chain links TRBV7-9 to TRBJ1-1; TRBD1 is a possible D gene (6 bases). V lost 10 bases to trimming and J lost 6 bases, with 24 bases between them. From germline, CDR1 is SEHNR and CDR2 FQNEAQ (reference sequence). The CDR3 runs to 15 residues. The CDR3 DNA reads TGTGCCACCATGCTGGGGGCAGGAATAGTGGCTGAAGCTTTCTTT. As protein: CATMLGAGIVAEAFF.

The chain employs TRBV13 and TRBJ1-2; 12 bases align to TRBD1. With 4 bases clipped from V and 12 bases from J, the junction kept 6 bases outside the gene matches. CDR1 and CDR2 (germline): PRHDT, FYEKMQ (reference sequence). The length of the CDR3 is 13 residues. CDR3 coding DNA: TGTGCCAGCAGCTCCGGGACAGGGGGCGTCGACACCTTC. This encodes CASSSGTGGVDTF.

This CDR3 reads CATSRPPVGGAVEETQYF. CDR3 DNA: TGTGCCACCAGCCGTCCACCTGTTGGGGGGGCCGTTGAAGAGACCCAGTACTTC. The J gene is TRBJ2-5, the V gene TRBV15; tentatively, D is TRBD2 (7 bases). In germline, CDR1 is LNHNV, CDR2 YYDKDF (reference sequence). The V and J ends lost 5 bases and 3 bases respectively, with 25 bases between them. The CDR3 is 18 residues long.

This sequence joins TRBV19 and TRBJ2-7, with 9 bases lining up with TRBD1. Trimming removed 3 bases from V and 0 bases from J; junction bases left unmatched: 3. The length of the CDR3 is 15 residues. Germline CDR1 is LNHDA and CDR2 is SQIVND (reference sequence). Here the CDR3 DNA reads TGTGCCAGTAGTATCGGGACAGGGACCTCCTACGAGCAGTACTTC. This translates into CASSIGTGTSYEQYF.

This rearrangement joins TRBV4-2 to TRBJ2-5; 7 nucleotides line up with TRBD2. Germline CDR1 is LGHNA and CDR2 is YNFKEQ. CDR3 length: 18 amino acids. The J segment lost 2 bases and the V segment lost 0 bases, leaving 12 bases of the junction unmatched. The CDR3 sequence is CASSQDPPDSGLQETQYF. Written as DNA, the CDR3 is TGTGCCAGCAGCCAAGATCCCCCGGATAGCGGGTTACAAGAGACCCAGTACTTC.

The genes are TRBV5-8 and TRBJ2-4; TRBD1 might be the D (6 bases). The CDR3 contains 16 residues. V was cut by 2 bases and J by 1 base, with 13 bases left in between. The germline CDR1 and CDR2 sequences are SGHTS and YDEGEE. CDR3 residues: CASSFQGHKAKNIQYF. Here the CDR3 DNA reads TGTGCCAGCAGCTTCCAGGGGCATAAGGCCAAAAACATTCAGTACTTC. The entire variable domain, with the rest obtained from reference TRBV5-8 and TRBJ2-4, is as follows: EAGVTQSPTHLIKTRGQQATLRCSPISGHTSVYWYQQALGLGLQFLLWYDEGEERNRGNFPPRFSGRQFPNYSSELNVNALELEDSALYLCASSFQGHKAKNIQYFGAGTRLSVL.